The rows below give T cell receptor beta chains drawn from one sample of a study of blood T cell repertoires in COVID-19. The method was immunoSEQ multiplex PCR; TCRdb's version includes in-frame clones alone and lacks a portion of them. The sample records under 150,000 clones, around nine tenths being singletons. The sample comprised PBMCs or T cells enriched from blood (not recorded which). All receptors derive from a woman between 25 and 40 years old with acute COVID-19. CDR3s include the opening cysteine and the closing phenylalanine or tryptophan. A D gene is named only where the DNA matches it firmly. Clone sizes are given selectively: once, few, many, or a class where the clone is expanded.

NA,NA,TRBV30,TRBJ2-1,TGTGCCTGGAGTCGGGGCGGGGCCTACAATGAGCAGTTCTTC,CAWSRGGAYNEQFF
NA,NA,TRBV10-3,TRBJ1-1,TGTGCCATCACAGGGGAAAAGAACACTGAAGCTTTCTTT,CAITGEKNTEAFF
NA,NA,TRBV3-1/TRBV3-2,TRBJ1-1,TGTGCCAGCAGCCTTGTTTCGGGTTACGACACTGAAGCTTTCTTT,CASSLVSGYDTEAFF
TRBD2,once,TRBV15,TRBJ2-7,TGTGCCACCAGCAGAGCCAGAACTAGCGGATACTACGAGCAGTACTTC,CATSRARTSGYYEQYF
NA,NA,TRBV6-4,TRBJ2-1,TGTGCCAGCAGTCCCCAGGGGGGAGGTGAGCAGTTCTTC,CASSPQGGGEQFF
NA,NA,TRBV4-3,TRBJ1-1,TGCGCCAGCAGCCAAGAAGGGGGCACTGAAGCTTTCTTT,CASSQEGGTEAFF
NA,once,TRBV30,TRBJ1-2,TGTGCCTTTTCGGGACACACATGGGGAAACTATGGCTACACCTTC,CAFSGHTWGNYGYTF
NA,NA,TRBV20-1,TRBJ2-7,TGCAGTGCTAGTCAAAGCTCCGGGGGGCCTCGCTACGAGCAGTACTTC,CSASQSSGGPRYEQYF
NA,NA,TRBV28,TRBJ2-1,TGTGCCAGCAGTAGTGCCAGCGGGCTGACCTACAATGAGCAGTTCTTC,CASSSASGLTYNEQFF
NA,NA,TRBV12-3/TRBV12-4,TRBJ1-2,TGTGCCAGCAGTCAATCGGAGAACGGCTACACCTTC,CASSQSENGYTF
NA,NA,TRBV28,TRBJ1-4,TGTGCCAGCACCGACCCCCGGGCCCAGGGCGGAAAACTGTTTTTT,CASTDPRAQGGKLFF
TRBD2,NA,TRBV28,TRBJ2-7,TGTGCCAGCAGTCAGGGACTAGCGGGAGAAGGTGACGAGCAGTACTTC,CASSQGLAGEGDEQYF
NA,NA,TRBV27,TRBJ2-7,TGTGCCAGCAGTCTGTCAGGAGGCGAGCAGTACTTC,CASSLSGGEQYF
NA,NA,TRBV4-3,TRBJ2-3,TGCGCCAGCAGCCGGGAGCTCTCCATTAGCACAGATACGCAGTATTTT,CASSRELSISTDTQYF
NA,NA,TRBV7-2,TRBJ2-5,TGTGCCAGCAGCGTGGGGCCACTAGCCGAGACCCAGTACTTC,CASSVGPLAETQYF
NA,NA,TRBV12-3/TRBV12-4,TRBJ2-3,TGTGCCGCTGCGGTGTCTAGCACAGATACGCAGTATTTT,CAAAVSSTDTQYF
NA,NA,TRBV3-1/TRBV3-2,TRBJ2-3,TGTGCCAGTAAGCCCACTGTCGACACAGATACGCAGTATTTT,CASKPTVDTDTQYF
NA,NA,TRBV29-1,TRBJ1-4,TGCAGCGTTGTGACAGTTAATGAAAAACTGTTTTTT,CSVVTVNEKLFF
TRBD1,NA,TRBV28,TRBJ1-1,TGTGCCAGCACCCGGGACAGTTATTTTTCGGGGGTTGAAGCTTTCTTT,CASTRDSYFSGVEAFF
TRBD1,NA,TRBV29-1,TRBJ1-2,TGCAGCGTTGGCCCGACAGGGAACTATGGCTACACCTTC,CSVGPTGNYGYTF
NA,NA,TRBV7-2,TRBJ1-1,TGTGCCAGCAGCTTAGTGACAGACACTGAAGCTTTCTTT,CASSLVTDTEAFF
NA,NA,TRBV5-1,TRBJ2-3,TGCGCCAGCAGCTTGGCTCTAGTCACAGATACGCAGTATTTT,CASSLALVTDTQYF
NA,NA,TRBV30,TRBJ2-5,TGTGCCTGGAGTAGGCTAGCCCAAGAGACCCAGTACTTC,CAWSRLAQETQYF
TRBD1,NA,TRBV6-6,TRBJ1-3,TGTGCCAGCAGTCTAAGATTGAACCCTGATTCTGTCAGGACAGGAAGGCGCGGAAACACCATATATTTT,CASSLRLNPDSVRTGRRGNTIYF
NA,NA,TRBV5-6,TRBJ1-2,TGTGCCAGCAGCTTGGACTTACAGGGCTATGGCTACACCTTC,CASSLDLQGYGYTF
NA,NA,TRBV5-4,TRBJ1-1,TGTGCCAGCAGCTGGAGGGAAGCGAGCACTGAAGCTTTCTTT,CASSWREASTEAFF
NA,few,TRBV11-2,TRBJ1-1,TGTGCCAGCAGCTTAGAAATATACACTGAAGCTTTCTTT,CASSLEIYTEAFF
TRBD1,once,TRBV18,TRBJ1-1,TGTGCCAGCTCACCTCGGGACAGGGGGCGATTCGCTGAAGCTTTCTTT,CASSPRDRGRFAEAFF
NA,NA,TRBV10-3,TRBJ2-1,TGTGCCATCAGTGACCCCCCAGGTTACTCCTACAATGAGCAGTTCTTC,CAISDPPGYSYNEQFF
TRBD2,NA,TRBV10-3,TRBJ2-1,TGTGCCATCAGGCCGGGGGGCAATGAGCAGTTCTTC,CAIRPGGNEQFF
TRBD1,NA,TRBV30,TRBJ1-1,TGTGCCTGGAGCGGGACAGGGTATACTGAAGCTTTCTTT,CAWSGTGYTEAFF
NA,NA,TRBV6-5,TRBJ2-2,TGTGCCAGCAGAGGGCTAGCGTTCACCGGGGAGCTGTTTTTT,CASRGLAFTGELFF
TRBD2,NA,TRBV2,TRBJ2-1,TGTGCCAGCAGTCCTAGAGCGGGAGGGGGCAATGAGCAGTTCTTC,CASSPRAGGGNEQFF
NA,NA,TRBV28,TRBJ1-4,TGTGCCAGCAGTTTCAAATATTTGGCTGCAACTAATGAAAAACTGTTTTTT,CASSFKYLAATNEKLFF
NA,few,TRBV5-4,TRBJ1-2,TGTGCCAGCAGCTTAGGTCGGGGTTTCGACTATGGCTACACCTTC,CASSLGRGFDYGYTF
TRBD1,once,TRBV28,TRBJ1-2,TGTGCCAGCAGTTCCATCAGTACAGGGGATCGTGGCTACACCTTC,CASSSISTGDRGYTF
NA,NA,TRBV7-2,TRBJ2-6,TGTGCCAGCAACCAGTTCTTACGGGGGACCCCTGGGGCCAACGTCCTGACTTTC,CASNQFLRGTPGANVLTF
NA,NA,TRBV30,TRBJ2-1,TGTGCCCTGAGTCGGGGTAGCTCCTACAATGAGCAGTTCTTC,CALSRGSSYNEQFF
TRBD2,NA,TRBV28,TRBJ2-3,TGTGCCAGCATTGGCGGGAGATTTCACACAGATACGCAGTATTTT,CASIGGRFHTDTQYF
NA,NA,TRBV30,TRBJ2-3,TGTGCCTGGGGGGTGGAGGTCACAGATACGCAGTATTTT,CAWGVEVTDTQYF
NA,NA,TRBV18,TRBJ2-3,TGTGCCAGCTCGCTAACAGATACGCAGTATTTT,CASSLTDTQYF
TRBD1,NA,TRBV11-2,TRBJ2-7,TGTGCCAGCAGCTTAGATATGGGACAGGGGGGATCCTACGAGCAGTACTTC,CASSLDMGQGGSYEQYF
NA,NA,TRBV11-2,TRBJ1-1,TGTGCCAGCAGCTTCGACAGGAACACTGAAGCTTTCTTT,CASSFDRNTEAFF
NA,NA,TRBV11-1,TRBJ1-6,TGTGCCAGCAGCTCTAGACTGGTGAATTCACCCCTCCACTTT,CASSSRLVNSPLHF
TRBD1,NA,TRBV27,TRBJ2-1,TGTGCCAGCAGTTGGACAGGGGGTCTCTACAATGAGCAGTTCTTC,CASSWTGGLYNEQFF
TRBD2,NA,TRBV6-5,TRBJ2-7,TGTGCCAGCAGAGAGGGAGGGAGTCTCTACGAGCAGTACTTC,CASREGGSLYEQYF